This T cell receptor (beta chain) was documented in a study of T-cell memory formation after mild COVID-19. Across the whole study: Clusters were largely donor specific. Regarding the study as a whole: Proof of SARS-CoV-2 specificity was absent for the second-wave clones that crested on day 37. Contracting CD8+ clones were enriched in EMRA, CD4+ mainly in CM and EM. Pre-infection memory contained some responding clones, which suggested that cross-reactive memory had joined.

One entry per CDR3 protein, called by TCRdb with MiXCR from the 5' RACE reads. The sample consists of about 420,000 distinct CDR3 sequences, 23% of them appearing once. V shed 3 bases, J shed 11 bases, and the junction held 3 bases outside the gene matches. The CDR3 consists of 12 residues. Per the germline V gene, CDR1 is SGHDN and CDR2 is FVKESK. The sample holds a few counts of this clonotype. Its matching antigen is unknown. V is TRBV14 and J is TRBJ2-1; 8 bases map to TRBD2. Sequenced sample: PBMCs or a T cell subset sorted from them (not recorded which). This sequence was found in an adult woman who had mild COVID-19 (a few samples of this study predate the infection). Cell type and time point are not known. In DNA form, the CDR3 reads TGTGCCAGCAGCCAGGGACTAGTCCAGCAGTTCTTC. Translation gives CASSQGLVQQFF.